This T cell receptor beta chain emerged from a study of blood T cell repertoires in COVID-19. The overall study: COVID-19 samples, acute and convalescent, were from the United States, Italy and Spain. PBMCs, B-cell-depleted T cells, or T cells provided the cDNA or gDNA that made up the material.

As processed by the authors: The assay estimated nucleated cells by amplifying reference gene primers. The method was immunoSEQ multiplex PCR; TCRdb's version includes in-frame clones alone and lacks a portion of them. The V and J calls and clone size come from that table; D and trimming were worked out from the DNA. The sample shows roughly 570,000 clones, about 89% of them seen only once. The ends lost 6 bases at V and 3 bases at J; junction bases unmatched: 3. CDR1 is LNHDA, CDR2 SQIVND, per germline (reference sequence). CDR3 size: 13 residues. Patients from Seattle were sampled longitudinally, starting during active infection.

The rearrangement uses TRBV19 and TRBJ1-1, with 8 bases fitting TRBD1. The source of this sequence is a woman between 45 and 60 years old with COVID-19, enrolled during active disease. Sequenced material: peripheral blood. The CDR3, as DNA: TGTGCCAGTAGGACAGGGGCAGACACTGAAGCTTTCTTT. It specifies CASRTGADTEAFF.